A single sample gave rise to the 29 T cell receptor beta chains below, sequenced in a study of OX40 agonist ivuxolimab in advanced cancers. TCRdb's table, derived via immunoSEQ multiplex PCR, lists solely in-frame clones and lacks some. This table has some 70,000 clones, roughly 88% appearing once. Sequenced here: CD4+ or CD8+ T cells sorted from blood, sampled in a trial of the OX40 agonist ivuxolimab. These receptors were taken from an adult with an advanced solid tumor such as melanoma, head and neck, liver or kidney cancer.

The sample holds one count of this clone. V usage is TRBV6-6 and J usage is TRBJ1-2, with a tentative D call TRBD1 (5 bases). CDR3 length: 14 amino acids. Germline-derived CDR1 and CDR2 are MNHNY and SVGAGI (reference sequence). V dropped 5 bases and J dropped 0 bases, with 10 bases sitting between them. The CDR3 here is CASSAGTTNYGYTF. Here the CDR3 DNA reads TGTGCCAGCAGTGCCGGGACCACTAACTATGGCTACACCTTC.

The chain employs TRBV7-9 and TRBJ1-2; 7 bases are a match to TRBD1. This CDR3 is 15 amino acids long. The germline gives CDR1 SEHNR, CDR2 FQNEAQ (reference sequence). Trimming took 4 bases from V and 4 from J; bases not matched to a gene: 9. The CDR3 spells CASSYTTGLSYGYTF. As DNA, the CDR3 is TGTGCCAGCAGCTACACGACAGGGCTTAGCTATGGCTACACCTTC. The full variable domain, rest sourced from reference TRBV7-9 and TRBJ1-2, is DTGVSQNPRHKITKRGQNVTFRCDPISEHNRLYWYRQTLGQGPEFLTYFQNEAQLEKSRLLSDRFSAERPKGSFSTLEIQRTEQGDSAMYLCASSYTTGLSYGYTFGSGTRLTVV.

The chain employs TRBV5-6 and TRBJ1-2; no clear D. There are 12 residues in the CDR3. CDR1 SGHDT and CDR2 YYEEEE come from the germline V gene. V was shortened by 0 bases and J by 8 bases, with 8 bases between the two germline ends. CDR3 residues: CASSLVVEGYTF. The CDR3 DNA reads as TGTGCCAGCAGCTTGGTGGTCGAGGGCTACACCTTC.

The V and J genes are TRBV6-1 and TRBJ2-6; D unresolved. Trimming pared 11 bases from V and 0 bases from J, leaving 8 bases between. Germline CDR1 is MNHNS and CDR2 is SASEGT. The CDR3 totals 13 residues. CDR3 in DNA: TGTGCCGCCCTCACCTCTGGGGCCAACGTCCTGACTTTC. Translated: CAALTSGANVLTF.

The chain is built from TRBV2 and TRBJ1-5; the match to TRBD1 covers 7 bases. The CDR3 is 15 amino acids. Germline CDR1 reads SNHLY; CDR2 reads FYNNEI. J was trimmed by 1 base and V by 6 bases; bases with no gene match: 6. The CDR3 region is CASRSGTESNQPQHF. The CDR3 nucleotides are TGTGCCAGCAGGTCCGGGACAGAGAGCAATCAGCCCCAGCATTTT.

This rearrangement joins TRBV20-1 to TRBJ2-1; D remains ambiguous. CDR1 DFQATT and CDR2 SNEGSKA come from the germline V gene (reference sequence). V dropped 2 bases and J dropped 7 bases, with 3 bases sitting between them. CDR3 length equals 10 residues. The CDR3 DNA sequence: TGCAGTGCTAGAAAGAATGAGCAGTTCTTC. Residues: CSARKNEQFF.

V gene TRBV2 combines with J gene TRBJ1-2; TRBD1 might be the D (6 bases). Germline CDR1 SNHLY, CDR2 FYNNEI. The CDR3 runs 13 residues. V was shortened by 3 bases and J by 8 bases, with 13 bases between the two germline ends. CDR3 DNA: TGTGCCAGCAGTGAGGACAGTGTGAAAGGCTACACCTTC. This sequence encodes CASSEDSVKGYTF.

V usage is TRBV7-2 and J usage is TRBJ2-7; D is perhaps TRBD1 (6 bases). The CDR3 runs 13 residues. Germline CDR1 reads SGHTA; CDR2 reads FQGNSA. With 5 bases removed from V and 5 bases from J, the gap between germline ends came to 13 bases. The CDR3 DNA reads as TGTGCCAGCAGCCCAACAGGGAGCCACGAGCAGTACTTC. Its translation is CASSPTGSHEQYF.

This clone occurred a few times. CDR3 sequence reads: CASSLPAPGEQYF. The CDR3 nucleotides read TGCGCCAGCAGCTTACCGGCACCGGGGGAGCAGTACTTC. The genes are TRBV5-1 and TRBJ2-7; tentative D call: TRBD2 (5 bases). CDR1 is SGHRS, CDR2 YFSETQ, per germline. CDR3 length: 13 amino acids. Deletions cut 2 bases from V and 7 bases from J, with 13 bases between.

The table lists this clone with a count of one. J is TRBJ2-2 and V is TRBV27; D is undetermined. This CDR3 is built from 13 residues. In germline, CDR1 is MNHEY, CDR2 SMNVEV (reference sequence). V was trimmed by 3 bases and J by 0 bases, leaving 2 bases between them. CDR3 sequence reads: CASSFANTGELFF. CDR3 coding DNA: TGTGCCAGCAGTTTCGCGAACACCGGGGAGCTGTTTTTT.

The chain is built from TRBV5-5 and TRBJ2-3, with TRBD2 matching over 10 bases. V lost 4 bases and J lost 3; bases outside the gene matches: 5. This CDR3 comprises 15 residues. Germline V CDR1 and CDR2: SGHKS, YYEKEE (reference sequence). Here the CDR3 reads CASSLTSGKTDTQYF. DNA of the CDR3: TGTGCCAGCAGCCTTACTAGCGGGAAAACAGATACGCAGTATTTT.

This chain connects TRBV7-9 to TRBJ1-2; a weak D match, TRBD1 (5 bases). The length of the CDR3 is 15 residues. Germline CDR1 and CDR2: SEHNR and FQNEAQ (reference sequence). Trimming removed 5 bases at V and 3 bases at J, with 16 bases between. CDR3 sequence: CASSRTGTGDYGYTF. The CDR3 nucleotides read TGTGCCAGCAGCCGGACTGGGACCGGCGACTATGGCTACACCTTC.

The chain joins TRBV9 to TRBJ2-7, with 9 bases lining up with TRBD2. The trim removed 0 bases at V and 2 bases at J, leaving 15 bases unmatched. This CDR3 is built from 19 residues. Per the germline V gene, CDR1 is SGDLS and CDR2 is YYNGEE. As DNA, the CDR3 is TGTGCCAGCAGCGTAGGCTTGACTAGCGGCAAAAATCCCGCCTACGAGCAGTACTTC. Translation gives CASSVGLTSGKNPAYEQYF.

The V and J genes are TRBV14 and TRBJ2-7, with a possible D match to TRBD1 (7 bases). V was pared by 1 base and J by 2 bases, with 12 bases between. Germline CDR1 and CDR2: SGHDN and FVKESK. The length of the CDR3 is 15 residues. As DNA, the CDR3 is TGTGCCAGCAGCCAAGCTTCCAGGGGGGCCTACGAGCAGTACTTC. It is translated as CASSQASRGAYEQYF.

The J gene is TRBJ1-6, the V gene TRBV5-4; possibly TRBD1 for D (5 bases). Trimming left V 2 bases short and J 7 bases short, with 7 bases between. The CDR3 sequence is 13 residues long. In germline, CDR1 is SGHNT, CDR2 YYREEE (reference sequence). The CDR3: CASSFGGNSPLHF. The CDR3 bases are TGTGCCAGCAGCTTCGGGGGGAATTCACCCCTCCACTTT.

V and J are TRBV7-2 and TRBJ2-2; D possibly matches TRBD1 or TRBD2 (5 bases each). Per the germline V gene, CDR1 is SGHTA and CDR2 is FQGNSA. Trimming left V 6 bases short and J 2 bases short, with 13 bases between. This CDR3 comprises 15 residues. The CDR3 DNA sequence: TGTGCCAGCAGGGGGGAGACTACAAACACCGGGGAGCTGTTTTTT. It encodes CASRGETTNTGELFF.

This clone was recorded once. The chain combines TRBV2 with TRBJ1-4; D remains unclear. The CDR3 covers 12 residues. Germline V lookup: CDR1 SNHLY, CDR2 FYNNEI. The V end was cut by 2 bases, the J end by 10 bases, with 8 bases between. The CDR3 DNA reads as TGTGCCAGCAGTGAACCCGGTGGAAAACTGTTTTTT. It translates to CASSEPGGKLFF.

The rearrangement joins TRBV5-1 to TRBJ1-2; 7 nucleotides line up with TRBD1. The germline V gene has CDR1 SGHRS and CDR2 YFSETQ. With 4 bases clipped from V and 5 bases from J, the junction kept 8 bases outside the gene matches. The CDR3 is made up of 14 amino acids. As DNA, the CDR3 is TGCGCCAGCAGCCCTGGGACAGCCTTTTATGGCTACACCTTC. This translates into CASSPGTAFYGYTF.

In nucleotides, the CDR3 is TGTGCCAGCAGTTACTCCGACATGCGCGAGCAGTACTTC. Translated, it gives CASSYSDMREQYF. The V gene is TRBV6-6, the J gene TRBJ2-7, with D unclear. Trimming took 0 bases from V and 6 from J, leaving 9 bases between them. This CDR3 region has 13 residues. In germline, CDR1 is MNHNY, CDR2 SVGAGI (reference sequence).

V usage is TRBV27 and J usage is TRBJ2-7, with 9 bases that match TRBD1. Germline V gene lookup returns CDR1 MNHEY and CDR2 SMNVEV (reference sequence). Losses at the gene ends were 6 bases for V and 5 bases for J; bases not matched to a gene: 8. The CDR3 loop spans 14 amino acids. The CDR3 bases are TGTGCCAGCAGCCCCGGGACAGGGTTGAACGAGCAGTACTTC. This translates into CASSPGTGLNEQYF.

The rearrangement joins TRBV4-3 to TRBJ2-1; 11 nucleotides agree with TRBD2. The CDR3 loop spans 16 amino acids. Germline values: CDR1 LGHNA, CDR2 YSLEER. J lost 7 bases, V lost 3 bases, and 8 bases had no gene match. The CDR3 sequence: CASSHATSGNWNEQFF. The DNA for the CDR3 is TGCGCCAGCAGCCACGCGACTAGCGGGAATTGGAATGAGCAGTTCTTC.

This sequence joins TRBV2 and TRBJ1-6; D is unresolved. Germline assignment: CDR1 SNHLY and CDR2 FYNNEI. The V end was cut by 6 bases, the J end by 1 base, with 13 bases between. This CDR3 spans 16 amino acids. CDR3 in amino acids: CASRNRAQSYNSPLHF. The CDR3 coding sequence is TGTGCCAGCAGGAATCGGGCCCAGTCCTATAATTCACCCCTCCACTTT.

The CDR3 DNA is TGTGCCAGTAGTCCCTCTGTGGTTTCAAACTATGGCTACACCTTC. It is translated as CASSPSVVSNYGYTF. The rearrangement joins TRBV19 to TRBJ1-2; D is undetermined. CDR1 is LNHDA, CDR2 SQIVND, per germline (reference sequence). CDR3 length: 15 amino acids. Trimming stripped 5 bases from V and 2 bases from J, with 15 bases between.

In DNA, the CDR3 is TGTGCCAGCAGCTTCGGACGAAGGGGGATCTCAGATACGCAGTATTTT. Translating it yields CASSFGRRGISDTQYF. The chain is built from TRBV7-3 and TRBJ2-3, with D possibly TRBD1 on 6 matching bases. CDR1 and CDR2 (germline): SGHTA, FQGTGA. V was pared by 3 bases and J by 4 bases, with 17 bases between. The CDR3 consists of 16 residues. Filled out from reference TRBV7-3 and TRBJ2-3, the complete variable domain reads GAGVSQTPSNKVTEKGKYVELRCDPISGHTALYWYRQSLGQGPEFLIYFQGTGAADDSGLPNDRFFAVRPEGSVSTLKIQRTERGDSAVYLCASSFGRRGISDTQYFGPGTRLTVL.

This chain links TRBV6-6 with TRBJ2-7; D is possibly TRBD2 (5 bases). The germline V gene encodes CDR1 MNHNY and CDR2 SVGAGI (reference sequence). V was shortened by 4 bases and J by 6 bases, with 16 bases between the two germline ends. The CDR3 sequence is 14 residues long. CDR3 bases: TGTGCCAGCAGTTTGGACTTAGGCAAGGGCGAGCAGTACTTC. It yields the protein CASSLDLGKGEQYF.

This chain links TRBV5-4 with TRBJ2-1; no clear D gene. Germline-derived CDR1 and CDR2 are SGHNT and YYREEE (reference sequence). V lost 0 bases, J lost 2 bases, and 6 bases lay in between. The CDR3 sequence is 14 residues long. As DNA, the CDR3 is TGTGCCAGCAGCTTGGAGGTAGCCTACAATGAGCAGTTCTTC. Its translation is CASSLEVAYNEQFF.

The chain links TRBV4-3 to TRBJ1-2, with D unclear. The CDR3 covers 15 residues. Deletions cut 0 bases from V and 4 bases from J, with 12 bases between. Germline CDR1 is LGHNA and CDR2 is YSLEER. The CDR3 spells CASSQEMGTVYGYTF. The CDR3 coding sequence is TGCGCCAGCAGCCAAGAGATGGGTACAGTCTATGGCTACACCTTC.

This clone was counted once. V usage is TRBV5-1 and J usage is TRBJ2-7; 10 bases are shared with TRBD2. The germline V gene has CDR1 SGHRS and CDR2 YFSETQ. The CDR3 contains 14 residues. V shed 4 bases and J 3 bases; nucleotides not matched to a gene: 4. The CDR3 DNA reads TGCGCCAGCAGCACGACTAGCGGGTACTACGAGCAGTACTTC. Protein: CASSTTSGYYEQYF.

The V and J genes are TRBV4-3 and TRBJ2-3, with no clear D. Germline-derived CDR1 and CDR2 are LGHNA and YSLEER. This CDR3 is 15 amino acids long. Trimming shortened V by 0 bases and J by 2 bases, and 9 bases separated the two germline ends. CDR3 sequence (DNA): TGCGCCAGCAGCCAAGACCCCTCCTACACAGATACGCAGTATTTT. This gives the protein CASSQDPSYTDTQYF.